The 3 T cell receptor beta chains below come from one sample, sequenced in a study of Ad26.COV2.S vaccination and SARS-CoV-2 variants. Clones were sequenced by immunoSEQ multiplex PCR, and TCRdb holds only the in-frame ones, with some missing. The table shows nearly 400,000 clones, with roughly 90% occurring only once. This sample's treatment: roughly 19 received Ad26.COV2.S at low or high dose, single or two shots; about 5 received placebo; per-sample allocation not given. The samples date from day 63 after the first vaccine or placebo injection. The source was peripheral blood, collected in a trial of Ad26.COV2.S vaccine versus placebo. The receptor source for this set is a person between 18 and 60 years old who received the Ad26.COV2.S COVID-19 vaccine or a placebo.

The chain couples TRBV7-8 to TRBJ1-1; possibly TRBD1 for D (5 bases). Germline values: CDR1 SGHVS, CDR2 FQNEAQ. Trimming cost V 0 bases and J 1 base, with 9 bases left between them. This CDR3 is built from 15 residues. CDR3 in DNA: TGTGCCAGCAGCTTAGCTATGGGACCGAACACTGAAGCTTTCTTT. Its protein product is CASSLAMGPNTEAFF.

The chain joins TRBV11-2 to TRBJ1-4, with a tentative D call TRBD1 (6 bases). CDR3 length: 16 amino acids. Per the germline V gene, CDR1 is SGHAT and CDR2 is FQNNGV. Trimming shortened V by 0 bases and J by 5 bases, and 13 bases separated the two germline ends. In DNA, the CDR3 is TGTGCCAGCAGCTTAGATGGGCACAGGGAAAATGAAAAACTGTTTTTT. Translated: CASSLDGHRENEKLFF. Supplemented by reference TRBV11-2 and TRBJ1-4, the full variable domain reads EAGVAQSPRYKIIEKRQSVAFWCNPISGHATLYWYQQILGQGPKLLIQFQNNGVVDDSQLPKDRFSAERLKGVDSTLKIQPAKLEDSAVYLCASSLDGHRENEKLFFGSGTQLSVL.

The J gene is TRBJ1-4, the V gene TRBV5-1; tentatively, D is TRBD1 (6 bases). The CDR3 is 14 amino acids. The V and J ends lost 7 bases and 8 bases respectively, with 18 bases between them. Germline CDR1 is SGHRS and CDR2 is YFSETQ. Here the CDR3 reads CASRLGTGNEKLFF. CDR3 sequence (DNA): TGCGCCAGCCGCCTAGGTACAGGGAACGAAAAACTGTTTTTT.